The 15 T cell receptor beta chains presented below share a single source sample, sequenced in a study of tumor-infiltrating T cells and Merkel cell polyomavirus. Study in general: The T cells studied were KLL-specific CD8+ cells against Merkel polyomavirus.

Every patient's tumor was robustly positive for Merkel cell polyomavirus Large T antigen on immunohistochemistry. Only in-frame clones appear in the TCRdb table, and some are missing; sequencing was by immunoSEQ multiplex PCR. The profile shows 20,000 to 30,000 clones, 70% to 90% of them singletons. Material for sequencing was lymph node tissue. The receptors derive from a man aged 50-60 years with Merkel cell carcinoma.

The chain joins TRBV14 to TRBJ1-2, with D perhaps matching TRBD1 (5 bases). The CDR3 spans 10 residues. CDR1 and CDR2 from the germline V gene are SGHDN and FVKESK. The V end was cut by 8 bases, the J end by 9 bases, with 10 bases between. CDR3 region: CASQGARYTF. CDR3 nucleotide sequence: TGTGCCAGCCAAGGGGCCCGCTACACCTTC. Together with reference TRBV14 and TRBJ1-2, the CDR3 gives the full variable domain: EAGVTQFPSHSVIEKGQTVTLRCDPISGHDNLYWYRRVMGKEIKFLLHFVKESKQDESGMPNNRFLAERTGGTYSTLKVQPAELEDSGVYFCASQGARYTFGSGTRLTVV.

This clone was detected once. The CDR3 bases are TGTGCCAGCAGGGGGGGCGGGGGCTATAATTCACCCCTCCACTTT. Protein: CASRGGGGYNSPLHF. The chain has TRBV28 and TRBJ1-6, with D perhaps matching TRBD1 (6 bases). V was shortened by 6 bases and J by 3 bases, with 12 bases between the two germline ends. CDR3 length equals 15 residues. Germline V gives CDR1 MDHEN, CDR2 SYDVKM.

This sequence joins TRBV10-1 and TRBJ2-1; 11 nucleotides agree with TRBD2. Germline V gene data show CDR1 as WNHNN and CDR2 as SYGVQD (reference sequence). This CDR3 has 17 amino acids. With 2 bases clipped from V and 4 bases from J, the junction kept 7 bases outside the gene matches. Written as DNA, the CDR3 is TGCGCCAGCAGTGAGGCTAGACTAGCGGGAAGGTACAATGAGCAGTTCTTC. It yields the protein CASSEARLAGRYNEQFF.

This chain links TRBV7-9 with TRBJ1-2, with D perhaps TRBD1 (5 bases). Germline CDR1 is SEHNR and CDR2 is FQNEAQ (reference sequence). V was pared by 2 bases and J by 6 bases, with 19 bases between. The CDR3 consists of 16 residues. The DNA for the CDR3 is TGTGCCAGCAGCTTATGGGGCCGGACCGGTCGCGATGGCTACACCTTC. Its translation is CASSLWGRTGRDGYTF.

This clone was observed once. The chain joins TRBV6-5 to TRBJ2-3; 11 nucleotides agree with TRBD2. Per the germline V gene, CDR1 is MNHEY and CDR2 is SVGAGI. The CDR3 spans 15 residues. The J segment lost 1 base and the V segment lost 6 bases, leaving 3 bases of the junction unmatched. The CDR3 here is CASSLAGGRTDTQYF. CDR3 in DNA: TGTGCCAGCAGCCTAGCGGGGGGACGCACAGATACGCAGTATTTT.

The chain uses TRBV28 and TRBJ2-7; a possible D gene is TRBD2 (5 bases). The V gene lost 3 bases and the J gene lost 6 bases, with 21 bases spanning the gap. CDR1 and CDR2 (germline): MDHEN, SYDVKM. The CDR3 consists of 16 residues. The CDR3 loop reads CASSLSRPVSSGEQYF. DNA of the CDR3: TGTGCCAGCAGTTTGTCGCGGCCCGTCTCAAGCGGCGAGCAGTACTTC.

The rearrangement links TRBV7-9 to TRBJ1-2, with a possible D match to TRBD1 (6 bases). The CDR3 loop spans 15 amino acids. CDR1 and CDR2 from the germline V gene are SEHNR and FQNEAQ (reference sequence). V was cut by 0 bases and J by 1 base, with 9 bases left in between. The CDR3 reads CASSLAGQVNYGYTF. CDR3 nucleotide sequence: TGTGCCAGCAGCTTAGCGGGACAAGTTAACTATGGCTACACCTTC.

This clone was seen only once. DNA for the CDR3: TGTGCCAGCAGCAAAGACAGGGCTAACACTGAAGCTTTCTTT. It yields the protein CASSKDRANTEAFF. The chain links TRBV7-2 to TRBJ1-1; 7 bases agree with TRBD1. Germline V gives CDR1 SGHTA, CDR2 FQGNSA. After removal of 5 bases from V and 2 bases from J, the junction contained 5 bases not matched to a gene. This CDR3 is 14 amino acids long.

In this sample, this clone turned up once. This chain's CDR3 is CASSYSGQGNTEAFF. In nucleotides, the CDR3 is TGTGCCAGCAGTTACTCGGGACAGGGGAACACTGAAGCTTTCTTT. V usage is TRBV6-5 and J usage is TRBJ1-1, with 9 bases fitting TRBD1. This CDR3 has 15 amino acids. V was pared by 0 bases and J by 1 base, with 0 bases of the junction left unmatched. Germline V gene sequence: CDR1 MNHEY, CDR2 SVGAGI.

V is TRBV10-3 and J is TRBJ2-3, with 9 bases identical to TRBD1. Germline lookup yields CDR1 ENHRY and CDR2 SYGVKD. This CDR3 region has 14 residues. Trimming at V came to 4 bases and at J to 6 bases, leaving 5 bases not matched to a gene. This CDR3 is CAISATGGKDTQYF. CDR3 coding DNA: TGTGCCATCAGTGCCACAGGGGGCAAGGATACGCAGTATTTT.

The chain couples TRBV7-9 to TRBJ2-5, with 7 bases lining up with TRBD1. The CDR3 runs 13 residues. From germline, CDR1 is SEHNR and CDR2 FQNEAQ (reference sequence). With V trimmed by 6 bases and J by 3 bases, 4 bases remained unmatched. The CDR3 DNA sequence: TGTGCCAGCAGGCCTACAGGGGAAGAGACCCAGTACTTC. Its translation: CASRPTGEETQYF.

V is TRBV29-1 and J is TRBJ2-5, with D tentatively TRBD2 (6 bases). Germline V gene data show CDR1 as SQVTM and CDR2 as ANQGSEA. Trimming pared 7 bases from V and 4 bases from J, leaving 13 bases between. This CDR3 is built from 12 residues. In nucleotides, the CDR3 is TGCAGCGCATCGGAGGGCTCAGAGACCCAGTACTTC. Encoded protein: CSASEGSETQYF.

The chain has TRBV6-5 and TRBJ1-5, with a possible D match to TRBD1 (6 bases). The V gene's germline CDR1 is MNHEY and CDR2 SVGAGI. This CDR3 has 13 amino acids. V lost 2 bases and J lost 7, with 9 bases in between. Here the CDR3 reads CASSYGGGQPQHF. The CDR3 DNA sequence: TGTGCCAGCAGTTACGGGGGGGGCCAGCCCCAGCATTTT.

CDR3 loop: CASNPLAGDTDTQYF. CDR3 nucleotides: TGTGCCAGCAATCCACTAGCGGGGGACACAGATACGCAGTATTTT. The chain couples TRBV28 to TRBJ2-3, with 11 bases lining up with TRBD2. This CDR3 spans 15 amino acids. In germline, CDR1 is MDHEN, CDR2 SYDVKM. Trimming removed 7 bases from V and 2 bases from J; junction bases left unmatched: 5.

This sequence joins TRBV6-5 and TRBJ1-2; TRBD1 aligns across 8 bases. CDR3 size: 16 residues. Germline V gives CDR1 MNHEY, CDR2 SVGAGI. Trimming at V came to 2 bases and at J to 2 bases, leaving 7 bases not matched to a gene. This CDR3 is CASSYRGQAANYGYTF. CDR3 nucleotide sequence: TGTGCCAGCAGTTACCGGGGACAGGCGGCGAACTATGGCTACACCTTC.